What follows are 30 T cell receptor beta chains derived from one specimen sequenced in a study of STAT5B mutations in CD4+ large granular lymphocyte leukemia. Libraries were prepared by immunoSEQ multiplex PCR; TCRdb keeps only in-frame clonotypes and omits some of them. The sample shows about 4,900 clones, 88% of them seen only once. The sequenced sample was PBMCs. The receptors come from a middle-aged man with CD4+ T-cell large granular lymphocyte leukemia.

The V call is TRBV7-8, the J call TRBJ1-6; 7 bases line up with TRBD1. V trimming: 4 bases; J trimming: 6 bases; junction bases outside the gene matches: 3. CDR1 and CDR2 (germline): SGHVS, FQNEAQ. The CDR3 is 14 amino acids. The chain's CDR3 is CASSSGQVNSPLHF. DNA of the CDR3: TGTGCCAGCAGCTCAGGACAGGTTAATTCACCCCTCCACTTT.

The rearrangement uses TRBV7-8 and TRBJ2-7; TRBD1 matches at 11 bases. From germline, CDR1 is SGHVS and CDR2 FQNEAQ. The V segment lost 0 bases and the J segment 5 bases; nucleotides outside the gene matches: 3. This CDR3 comprises 15 residues. The CDR3 reads CASSLAGTGGHEQYF. The CDR3 DNA is TGTGCCAGCAGCTTAGCTGGGACAGGGGGACACGAGCAGTACTTC. The variable domain in full, with the rest retrieved from reference TRBV7-8 and TRBJ2-7, is GAGVSQSPRYKVAKRGQDVALRCDPISGHVSLFWYQQALGQGPEFLTYFQNEAQLDKSGLPSDRFFAERPEGSVSTLKIQRTQQEDSAVYLCASSLAGTGGHEQYFGPGTRLTVT.

This chain joins TRBV19 and TRBJ1-4, with TRBD1 matching 8 bases. With 6 bases clipped from V and 7 bases from J, the junction kept 10 bases outside the gene matches. The CDR3 has 15 amino acids. The germline CDR1 and CDR2 sequences are LNHDA and SQIVND (reference sequence). CDR3 nucleotides: TGTGCCAGTAGCTCAGGCGGACAGGGAGGTGAAAAACTGTTTTTT. Its protein product is CASSSGGQGGEKLFF.

The V call is TRBV2, the J call TRBJ2-2, with D perhaps matching TRBD1 (7 bases). The V gene's germline CDR1 is SNHLY and CDR2 FYNNEI. The CDR3 consists of 15 residues. Trimming stripped 6 bases from V and 1 base from J, with 12 bases between. The CDR3 loop is CASRAGQMNTGELFF. For the CDR3, the DNA is TGTGCCAGCAGGGCGGGACAGATGAACACCGGGGAGCTGTTTTTT.

The chain carries TRBV19 and TRBJ1-5, with D hard to call. This CDR3 has 17 amino acids. Deletions cut 2 bases from V and 4 bases from J, with 18 bases between. Germline CDR1 reads LNHDA; CDR2 reads SQIVND (reference sequence). In DNA form, the CDR3 reads TGTGCCAGTAGTATACCCCCGGGAAGCACTGGGAATCAGCCCCAGCATTTT. Its protein product is CASSIPPGSTGNQPQHF.

With respect to this clone: The junction and the germline gene differ at one end; a read error may be behind it. J is TRBJ2-2 and V is TRBV27; TRBD1 or TRBD2 may be the D gene (6 bases each). The CDR3 runs to 11 residues. The germline V gene has CDR1 MNHEY and CDR2 SMNVEV (reference sequence). This chain's CDR3 is CASSLRGELFF. The CDR3, as DNA: TGTGCCAGCAGTTTGAGGGGGGAGTTGTTTTTT.

The V gene is TRBV11-3, the J gene TRBJ2-5; D might be TRBD1 or TRBD2, each matching 6 bases. Trimming left V 5 bases short and J 1 base short, with 17 bases between. Per germline, CDR1 SGHNT and CDR2 YENEEA. The CDR3 loop spans 16 amino acids. This chain's CDR3 is CASSPRGHGGQETQYF. CDR3 sequence (DNA): TGTGCCAGCAGCCCCCGGGGGCACGGGGGCCAAGAGACCCAGTACTTC.

This clone has a single count. The chain couples TRBV25-1 to TRBJ2-1; D is unclear. Per germline, CDR1 MGHDK and CDR2 SYGVNS. The CDR3 has 14 residues. Trimming removed 6 bases from V and 5 bases from J, with 14 bases in between. CDR3 coding DNA: TGTGCCAGCAGGGTGGGCCACTCAAACAATGAGCAGTTCTTC. Amino acids: CASRVGHSNNEQFF.

This chain links TRBV2 with TRBJ1-5, with TRBD1 as a possible D gene (6 bases). Germline assignment: CDR1 SNHLY and CDR2 FYNNEI. Trimming left V 7 bases short and J 6 bases short, with 16 bases between. The CDR3 length is 14 residues. CDR3 sequence reads: CASTSEGGSQPQHF. CDR3 nucleotide sequence: TGTGCCAGCACATCGGAAGGGGGTAGTCAGCCCCAGCATTTT.

The chain uses TRBV5-4 and TRBJ2-5; 9 bases match TRBD2. Trimming cost V 4 bases and J 2 bases; bases outside gene matches: 6. The CDR3 is made up of 15 amino acids. CDR1 is SGHNT and CDR2 is YYREEE in the germline V gene (reference sequence). The CDR3 sequence is CASSQGLAGQETQYF. The CDR3 bases are TGTGCCAGCAGCCAGGGACTAGCTGGACAAGAGACCCAGTACTTC.

The table lists this clone with a count of one. The chain uses TRBV7-8 and TRBJ2-2; the D gene is possibly TRBD1 (6 bases). CDR1 and CDR2 (germline): SGHVS, FQNEAQ. The CDR3 has 18 amino acids. The V and J ends lost 1 base and 6 bases respectively, with 21 bases between them. CDR3 DNA sequence: TGTGCCAGCAGCTTAGTCGGTCTGCAGGGGTCTCTCGCCGGGGAGCTGTTTTTT. Translating gives CASSLVGLQGSLAGELFF. The full variable domain, in which reference TRBV7-8 and TRBJ2-2 provide the parts outside the CDR3, is GAGVSQSPRYKVAKRGQDVALRCDPISGHVSLFWYQQALGQGPEFLTYFQNEAQLDKSGLPSDRFFAERPEGSVSTLKIQRTQQEDSAVYLCASSLVGLQGSLAGELFFGEGSRLTVL.

The V gene is TRBV11-1, the J gene TRBJ1-1, with 9 bases fitting TRBD1. Trimming cost V 4 bases and J 6 bases; bases outside gene matches: 6. In germline, CDR1 is SGHAT, CDR2 FQDESV (reference sequence). The CDR3 runs 14 residues. CDR3 in amino acids: CASSSRTGAPEAFF. CDR3 DNA: TGTGCCAGCAGCTCTCGGACAGGGGCGCCTGAAGCTTTCTTT.

V and J are TRBV19 and TRBJ2-2; D tentatively reads TRBD1 or TRBD2 (5 bases each). The CDR3 is made up of 14 amino acids. Trimming took off 3 bases at V and 9 bases at J, with 14 bases between the two ends. The V gene's germline CDR1 is LNHDA and CDR2 SQIVND (reference sequence). Written as DNA, the CDR3 is TGTGCCAGTAGTATCCGAGGGGCGGCCAGGGAGCTGTTTTTT. Translated: CASSIRGAARELFF.

This rearrangement joins TRBV30 to TRBJ2-6; no reliable D call. Trimming left V 5 bases short and J 3 bases short, with 5 bases between. The germline V gene encodes CDR1 GTSNPN and CDR2 SVGIG (reference sequence). This CDR3 comprises 12 residues. The CDR3 here is CAWGFGANVLTF. CDR3 nucleotide sequence: TGTGCCTGGGGGTTTGGGGCCAACGTCCTGACTTTC.

This chain joins TRBV6-1 and TRBJ1-6, with 10 nucleotides matching TRBD1. The germline V gene has CDR1 MNHNS and CDR2 SASEGT. Trimming at V came to 5 bases and at J to 3 bases, leaving 1 base not matched to a gene. The CDR3 has 15 amino acids. The CDR3 spells CASSRDRGYNSPLHF. In DNA, the CDR3 is TGTGCCAGCAGTAGGGACAGGGGCTATAATTCACCCCTCCACTTT.

The chain is built from TRBV10-3 and TRBJ2-3; D gene unclear. CDR3 length: 14 residues. Germline-derived CDR1 and CDR2 are ENHRY and SYGVKD. V was shortened by 0 bases and J by 4 bases, with 8 bases between the two germline ends. The CDR3 here is CAISESVGADTQYF. CDR3 bases: TGTGCCATCAGTGAGTCAGTCGGAGCAGATACGCAGTATTTT.

The genes are TRBV28 and TRBJ2-1, with 9 bases identical to TRBD2. Looked up from germline, CDR1 is MDHEN and CDR2 is SYDVKM. J lost 7 bases, V lost 6 bases, and 13 bases had no gene match. The CDR3 sequence is 16 residues long. CDR3 sequence (DNA): TGTGCCAGCAGCCCTGAGGTAGCGGGAGCTCGTAATGAGCAGTTCTTC. Translating it yields CASSPEVAGARNEQFF.

In this sample, this clone turned up a few times. V and J are TRBV2 and TRBJ1-6; D not resolved. Germline V CDR1 and CDR2: SNHLY, FYNNEI. The CDR3 is made up of 13 amino acids. The germline V and J ends were trimmed by 9 bases and 5 bases, with 11 bases remaining between them. CDR3 bases: TGTGCCAGTATGACAAAGGATAATTCACCCCTCCACTTT. Its protein is CASMTKDNSPLHF. The full variable domain, rest sourced from reference TRBV2 and TRBJ1-6, is EPEVTQTPSHQVTQMGQEVILRCVPISNHLYFYWYRQILGQKVEFLVSFYNNEISEKSEIFDDQFSVERPDGSNFTLKIRSTKLEDSAMYFCASMTKDNSPLHFGNGTRLTVT.

This chain connects TRBV28 to TRBJ2-2; D is perhaps TRBD1 (5 bases). CDR1 is MDHEN and CDR2 is SYDVKM in the germline V gene. V was clipped by 2 bases and J by 4 bases, with 11 bases between them. The CDR3 is 15 amino acids. The CDR3 region is CASSLKPGPTGELFF. The CDR3 coding sequence is TGTGCCAGCAGTTTAAAGCCAGGGCCCACCGGGGAGCTGTTTTTT.

The chain employs TRBV9 and TRBJ2-1; 10 nucleotides align to TRBD2. The V segment lost 0 bases and the J segment 3 bases; nucleotides outside the gene matches: 3. The CDR3 sequence is 16 residues long. Germline V gene data show CDR1 as SGDLS and CDR2 as YYNGEE. CDR3 DNA sequence: TGTGCCAGCAGCGTAGGCCTAGCGGGGGACTACAATGAGCAGTTCTTC. Residues: CASSVGLAGDYNEQFF. The full variable domain, rest sourced from reference TRBV9 and TRBJ2-1, is DSGVTQTPKHLITATGQRVTLRCSPRSGDLSVYWYQQSLDQGLQFLIQYYNGEERAKGNILERFSAQQFPDLHSELNLSSLELGDSALYFCASSVGLAGDYNEQFFGPGTRLTVL.

The genes are TRBV7-6 and TRBJ1-6; D is unresolved. Trimming cost V 1 base and J 9 bases, with 7 bases left between them. This CDR3 region has 13 residues. Germline values: CDR1 SGHVS, CDR2 FNYEAQ. The CDR3 DNA reads as TGTGCCAGCAGCTTAGGATCCGCTTCACCCCTCCACTTT. Amino acids: CASSLGSASPLHF.

In DNA, the CDR3 is TGTGCCAGCAGCTTAAAAGCATCCGACAGTAATTCACCCCTCCACTTT. Residues: CASSLKASDSNSPLHF. This sequence joins TRBV7-2 and TRBJ1-6; a possible D gene is TRBD1 (5 bases). The V gene lost 2 bases and the J gene lost 6 bases, with 14 bases spanning the gap. The CDR3 runs 16 residues. The germline CDR1 and CDR2 sequences are SGHTA and FQGNSA.

This chain's CDR3 is CASSMYQGNEQFF. The CDR3 DNA sequence: TGTGCCAGTAGTATGTATCAGGGGAACGAGCAGTTCTTC. V gene TRBV19 combines with J gene TRBJ2-1; TRBD1 is a possible D gene (6 bases). V lost 3 bases and J lost 10, with 13 bases in between. The CDR3 extends over 13 amino acids. Germline-derived CDR1 and CDR2 are LNHDA and SQIVND (reference sequence).

The genes are TRBV2 and TRBJ2-7; unclear D gene. V lost 6 bases and J lost 4, with 7 bases in between. The CDR3 is made up of 11 amino acids. The germline gives CDR1 SNHLY, CDR2 FYNNEI. The chain's CDR3 is CASSYQYEQYF. The CDR3 coding sequence is TGTGCCAGCAGCTACCAGTACGAGCAGTACTTC.

The J gene is TRBJ2-2, the V gene TRBV10-3; TRBD1 matches at 8 bases. The CDR3 totals 14 residues. V lost 8 bases and J lost 6; bases outside the gene matches: 8. CDR1 is ENHRY, CDR2 SYGVKD, per germline. The CDR3 nucleotides read TGTGCCATCGGGGGGCAGGGGGCAGCCGGGGAGCTGTTTTTT. Its protein is CAIGGQGAAGELFF.

This clone was counted once. The V and J genes are TRBV27 and TRBJ1-3; the D is unclear. Deletions cut 9 bases from V and 0 bases from J, with 12 bases between. The CDR3 extends over 14 amino acids. Germline CDR1 and CDR2: MNHEY and SMNVEV (reference sequence). The CDR3 nucleotides are TGTGCCAGGAGCGAGGGCCACTCTGGAAACACCATATATTTT. Translation: CARSEGHSGNTIYF.

The rearrangement links TRBV7-8 to TRBJ1-6; tentative D call: TRBD1 (6 bases). There are 16 residues in the CDR3. V was cut by 1 base and J by 5 bases, with 12 bases left in between. Germline V gives CDR1 SGHVS, CDR2 FQNEAQ. In DNA, the CDR3 is TGTGCCAGCAGCTTAGGCTATCCAGGGGATAATTCACCCCTCCACTTT. Translated, it gives CASSLGYPGDNSPLHF.

V usage is TRBV10-3 and J usage is TRBJ2-2; the match to TRBD2 covers 11 bases. V lost 1 base, J lost 3 bases, and 7 bases stayed unmatched. CDR3 length: 18 residues. Germline assignment: CDR1 ENHRY and CDR2 SYGVKD. The CDR3 loop reads CAISELHEGLADTGELFF. CDR3 nucleotides: TGTGCCATCAGTGAGTTACATGAGGGACTAGCGGACACCGGGGAGCTGTTTTTT.

The V gene is TRBV19, the J gene TRBJ2-6; TRBD1 agrees at 8 bases. Germline V gene lookup returns CDR1 LNHDA and CDR2 SQIVND (reference sequence). This CDR3 contains 20 residues. With 1 base clipped from V and 0 bases from J, the junction kept 11 bases outside the gene matches. CDR3 nucleotide sequence: TGTGCCAGTAGTATAGCCCGGAGAGGGACAGGCCACTCTGGGGCCAACGTCCTGACTTTC. Amino acid sequence: CASSIARRGTGHSGANVLTF.

The chain uses TRBV6-4 and TRBJ2-1; TRBD2 aligns across 12 bases. The CDR3 sequence is 15 residues long. J lost 8 bases, V lost 4 bases, and 6 bases had no gene match. Germline CDR1 is MRHNA and CDR2 is SNTAGT. This CDR3 reads CASSVLAGGLYEQFF. Written as DNA, the CDR3 is TGTGCCAGCAGTGTGCTAGCGGGGGGGCTCTATGAGCAGTTCTTC.